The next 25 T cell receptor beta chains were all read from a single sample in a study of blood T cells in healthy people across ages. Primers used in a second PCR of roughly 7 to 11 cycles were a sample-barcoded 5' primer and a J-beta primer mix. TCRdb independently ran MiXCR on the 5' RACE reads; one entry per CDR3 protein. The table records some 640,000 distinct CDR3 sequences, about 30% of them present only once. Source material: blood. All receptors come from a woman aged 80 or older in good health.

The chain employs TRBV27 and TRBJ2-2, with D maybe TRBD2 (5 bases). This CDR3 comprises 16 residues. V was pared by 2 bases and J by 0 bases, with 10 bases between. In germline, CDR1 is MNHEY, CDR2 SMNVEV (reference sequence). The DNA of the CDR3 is TGTGCCAGCAGTTTAAGGGCTAGCACGAACACCGGGGAGCTGTTTTTT. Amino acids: CASSLRASTNTGELFF.

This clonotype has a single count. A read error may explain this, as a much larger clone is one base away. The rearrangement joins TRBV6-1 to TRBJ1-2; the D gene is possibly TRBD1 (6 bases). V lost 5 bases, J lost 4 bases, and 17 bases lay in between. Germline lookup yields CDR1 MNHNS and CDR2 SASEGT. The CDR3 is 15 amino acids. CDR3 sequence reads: CASSLRRGEGYGYTF. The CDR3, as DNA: TGTGCCAGCAGTTTACGGAGGGGGGAGGGCTATGGCTACACCTTC.

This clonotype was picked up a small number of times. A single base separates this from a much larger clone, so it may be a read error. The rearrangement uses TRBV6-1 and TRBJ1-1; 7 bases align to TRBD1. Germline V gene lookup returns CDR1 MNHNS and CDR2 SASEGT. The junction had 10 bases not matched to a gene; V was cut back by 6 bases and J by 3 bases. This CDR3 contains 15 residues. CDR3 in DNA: TGTGCCAGCAGCCCTGCAGGGGGAAGATACACTGAAGCTTTCTTT. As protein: CASSPAGGRYTEAFF.

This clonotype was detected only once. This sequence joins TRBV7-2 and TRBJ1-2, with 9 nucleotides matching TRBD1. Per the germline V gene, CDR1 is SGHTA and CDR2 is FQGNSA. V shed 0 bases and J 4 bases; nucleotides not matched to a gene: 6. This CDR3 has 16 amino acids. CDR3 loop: CASSLALGTGSYGYTF. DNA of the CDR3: TGTGCCAGCAGCTTAGCGCTCGGGACAGGGTCCTATGGCTACACCTTC.

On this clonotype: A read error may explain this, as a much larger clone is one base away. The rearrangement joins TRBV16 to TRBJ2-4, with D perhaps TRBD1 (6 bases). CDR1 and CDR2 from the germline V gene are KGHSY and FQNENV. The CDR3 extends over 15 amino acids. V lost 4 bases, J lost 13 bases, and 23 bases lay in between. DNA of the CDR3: TGTGCCAGCAGCCTCGAAAGGGACAAATACTACGTGCAGTACTTC. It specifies CASSLERDKYYVQYF.

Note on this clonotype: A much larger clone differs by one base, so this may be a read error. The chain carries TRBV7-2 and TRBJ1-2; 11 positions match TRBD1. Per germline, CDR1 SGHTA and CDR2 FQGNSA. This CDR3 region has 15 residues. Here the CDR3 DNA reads TGTGCCGGCAGCTTAGGACAGGGGGCTACCTATGGCTACACCTTC. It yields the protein CAGSLGQGATYGYTF.

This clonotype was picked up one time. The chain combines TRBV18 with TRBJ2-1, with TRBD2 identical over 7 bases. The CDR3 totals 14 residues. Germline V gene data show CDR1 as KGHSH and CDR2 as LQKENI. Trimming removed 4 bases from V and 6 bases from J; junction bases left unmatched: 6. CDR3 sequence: CASSLTWGGNEQFF. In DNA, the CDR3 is TGTGCCAGCTCACTTACATGGGGGGGCAATGAGCAGTTCTTC.

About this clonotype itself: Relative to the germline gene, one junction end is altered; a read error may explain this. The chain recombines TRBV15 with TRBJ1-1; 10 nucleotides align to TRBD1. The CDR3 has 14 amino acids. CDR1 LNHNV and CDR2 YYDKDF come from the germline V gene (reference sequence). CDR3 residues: CATSRGTGDTETFF. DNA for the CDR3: TGTGCCACCAGCAGGGGGACAGGGGACACTGAAACTTTCTTT.

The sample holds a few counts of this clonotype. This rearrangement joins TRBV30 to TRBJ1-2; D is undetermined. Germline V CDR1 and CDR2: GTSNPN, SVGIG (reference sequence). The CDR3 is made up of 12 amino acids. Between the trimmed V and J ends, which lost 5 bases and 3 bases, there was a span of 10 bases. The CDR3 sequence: CAWGNPHYGYTF. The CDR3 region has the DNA TGTGCCTGGGGGAACCCTCACTATGGCTACACCTTC.

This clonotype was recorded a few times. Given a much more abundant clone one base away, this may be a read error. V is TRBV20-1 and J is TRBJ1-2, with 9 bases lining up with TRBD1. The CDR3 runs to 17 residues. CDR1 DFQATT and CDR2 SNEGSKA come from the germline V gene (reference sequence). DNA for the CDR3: TGCGGTGCTAGTTCGATTAGACAGGGGGAATACGGCTATGGCTACACCTTC. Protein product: CGASSIRQGEYGYGYTF.

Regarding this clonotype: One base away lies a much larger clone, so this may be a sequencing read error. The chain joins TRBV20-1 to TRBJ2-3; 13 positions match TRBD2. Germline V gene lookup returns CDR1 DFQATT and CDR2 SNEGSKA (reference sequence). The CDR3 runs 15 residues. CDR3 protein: CSTRGLAGVGDTQYF. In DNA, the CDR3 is TGCAGTACTAGAGGACTAGCGGGGGTGGGGGATACGCAGTATTTT.

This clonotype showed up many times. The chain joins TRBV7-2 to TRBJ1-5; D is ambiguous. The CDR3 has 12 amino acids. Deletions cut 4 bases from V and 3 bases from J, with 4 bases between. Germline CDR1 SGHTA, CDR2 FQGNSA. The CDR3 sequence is CASSSLNQPQHF. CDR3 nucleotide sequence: TGTGCCAGCAGCTCCCTCAATCAGCCCCAGCATTTT.

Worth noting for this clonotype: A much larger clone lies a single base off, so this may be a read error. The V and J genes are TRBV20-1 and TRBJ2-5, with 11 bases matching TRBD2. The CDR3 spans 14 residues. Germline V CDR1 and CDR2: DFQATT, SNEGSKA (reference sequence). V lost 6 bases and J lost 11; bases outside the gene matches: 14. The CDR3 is CSALSGGAWWEQYF. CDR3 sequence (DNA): TGCAGTGCACTTAGCGGGGGGGCCTGGTGGGAGCAGTACTTC.

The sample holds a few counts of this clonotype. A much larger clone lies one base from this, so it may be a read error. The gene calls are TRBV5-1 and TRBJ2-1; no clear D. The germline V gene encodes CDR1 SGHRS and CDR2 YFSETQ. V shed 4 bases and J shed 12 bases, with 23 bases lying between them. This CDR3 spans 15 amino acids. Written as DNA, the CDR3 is TGCGCCAGCAGCGTGGACGCCGGACGGTGGATAAGGCAGTTCTTC. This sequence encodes CASSVDAGRWIRQFF. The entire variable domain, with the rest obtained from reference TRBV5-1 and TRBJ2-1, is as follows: KAGVTQTPRYLIKTRGQQVTLSCSPISGHRSVSWYQQTPGQGLQFLFEYFSETQRNKGNFPGRFSGRQFSNSRSEMNVSTLELGDSALYLCASSVDAGRWIRQFFGPGTRLTVL.

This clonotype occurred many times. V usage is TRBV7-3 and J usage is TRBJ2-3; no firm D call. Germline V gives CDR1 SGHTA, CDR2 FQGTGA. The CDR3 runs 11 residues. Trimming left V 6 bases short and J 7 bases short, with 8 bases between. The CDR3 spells CASSMGNTQYF. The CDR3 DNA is TGTGCCAGCAGTATGGGGAATACGCAGTATTTT.

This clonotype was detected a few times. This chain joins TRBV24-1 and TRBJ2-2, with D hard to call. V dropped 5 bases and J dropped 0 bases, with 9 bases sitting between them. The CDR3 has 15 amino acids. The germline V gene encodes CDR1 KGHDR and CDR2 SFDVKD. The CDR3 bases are TGTGCCACCAGTGGAGAACCAACGAACACCGGGGAGCTGTTTTTT. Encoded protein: CATSGEPTNTGELFF.

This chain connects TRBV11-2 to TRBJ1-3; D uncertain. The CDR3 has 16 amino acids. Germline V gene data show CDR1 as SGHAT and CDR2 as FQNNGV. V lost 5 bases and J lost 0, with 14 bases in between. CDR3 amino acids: CASSPVRVFSGNTIYF. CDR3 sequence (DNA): TGTGCCAGCAGCCCAGTCCGCGTGTTCTCTGGAAACACCATATATTTT.

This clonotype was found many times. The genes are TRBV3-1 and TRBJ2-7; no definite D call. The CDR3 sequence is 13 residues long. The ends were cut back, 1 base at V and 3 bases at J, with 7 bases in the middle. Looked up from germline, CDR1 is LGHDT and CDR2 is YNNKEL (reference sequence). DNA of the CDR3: TGTGCCAGCAGCCAAGGGACCTTCTACGAGCAGTACTTC. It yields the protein CASSQGTFYEQYF.

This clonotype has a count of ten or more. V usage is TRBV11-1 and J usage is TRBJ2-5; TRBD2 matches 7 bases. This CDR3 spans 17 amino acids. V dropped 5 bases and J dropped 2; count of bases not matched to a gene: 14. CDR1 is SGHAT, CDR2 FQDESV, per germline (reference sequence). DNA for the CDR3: TGTGCCAGCAGCCCCATTATGACTAGCTGGGGGCAAGAGACCCAGTACTTC. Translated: CASSPIMTSWGQETQYF.

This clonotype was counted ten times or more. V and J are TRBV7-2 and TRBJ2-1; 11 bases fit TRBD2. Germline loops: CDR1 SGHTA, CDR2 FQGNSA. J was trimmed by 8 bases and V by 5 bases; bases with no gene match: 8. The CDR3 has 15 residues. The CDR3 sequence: CASSATSGGTHEQFF. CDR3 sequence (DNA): TGTGCCAGCAGCGCCACTAGCGGGGGCACCCATGAGCAGTTCTTC.

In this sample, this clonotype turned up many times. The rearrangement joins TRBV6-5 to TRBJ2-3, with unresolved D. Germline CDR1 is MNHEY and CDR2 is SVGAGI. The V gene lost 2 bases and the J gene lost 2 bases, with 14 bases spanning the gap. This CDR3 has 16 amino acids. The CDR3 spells CASSYEGSRITDTQYF. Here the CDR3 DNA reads TGTGCCAGCAGTTACGAAGGCAGCCGAATCACAGATACGCAGTATTTT.

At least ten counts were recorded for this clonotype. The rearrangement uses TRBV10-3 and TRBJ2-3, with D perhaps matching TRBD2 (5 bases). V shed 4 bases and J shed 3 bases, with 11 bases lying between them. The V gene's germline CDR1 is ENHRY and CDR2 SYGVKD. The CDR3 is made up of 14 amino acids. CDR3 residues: CAISVLEVTDTQYF. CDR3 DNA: TGTGCCATCAGTGTTTTGGAGGTGACAGATACGCAGTATTTT.

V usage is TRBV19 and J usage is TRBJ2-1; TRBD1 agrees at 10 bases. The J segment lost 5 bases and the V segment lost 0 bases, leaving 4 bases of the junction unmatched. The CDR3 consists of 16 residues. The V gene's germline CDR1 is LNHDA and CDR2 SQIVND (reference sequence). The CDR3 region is CASSIDPGQGNNEQFF. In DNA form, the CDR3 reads TGTGCCAGTAGTATAGACCCGGGACAGGGGAACAATGAGCAGTTCTTC. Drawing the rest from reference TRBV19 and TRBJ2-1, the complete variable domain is DGGITQSPKYLFRKEGQNVTLSCEQNLNHDAMYWYRQDPGQGLRLIYYSQIVNDFQKGDIAEGYSVSREKKESFPLTVTSAQKNPTAFYLCASSIDPGQGNNEQFFGPGTRLTVL.

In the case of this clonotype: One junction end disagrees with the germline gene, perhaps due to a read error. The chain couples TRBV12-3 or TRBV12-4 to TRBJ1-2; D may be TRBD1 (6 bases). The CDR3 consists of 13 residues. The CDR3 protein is CASRLGRYRGNTF. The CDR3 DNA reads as TGTGCCAGCAGGTTAGGGAGGTATAGGGGGAACACCTTC.

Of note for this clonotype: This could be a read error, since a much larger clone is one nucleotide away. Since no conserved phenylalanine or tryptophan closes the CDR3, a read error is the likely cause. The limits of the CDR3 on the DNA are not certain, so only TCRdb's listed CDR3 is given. CDR3 residues: CSAATGVGYGYTC. The rearrangement uses TRBV29-1 and TRBJ1-2; the table assigns TRBD1, which was not confirmed against the DNA. The V gene's germline CDR1 is SQVTM and CDR2 ANQGSEA. From its first to its last residue, the CDR3 has 13 amino acids.